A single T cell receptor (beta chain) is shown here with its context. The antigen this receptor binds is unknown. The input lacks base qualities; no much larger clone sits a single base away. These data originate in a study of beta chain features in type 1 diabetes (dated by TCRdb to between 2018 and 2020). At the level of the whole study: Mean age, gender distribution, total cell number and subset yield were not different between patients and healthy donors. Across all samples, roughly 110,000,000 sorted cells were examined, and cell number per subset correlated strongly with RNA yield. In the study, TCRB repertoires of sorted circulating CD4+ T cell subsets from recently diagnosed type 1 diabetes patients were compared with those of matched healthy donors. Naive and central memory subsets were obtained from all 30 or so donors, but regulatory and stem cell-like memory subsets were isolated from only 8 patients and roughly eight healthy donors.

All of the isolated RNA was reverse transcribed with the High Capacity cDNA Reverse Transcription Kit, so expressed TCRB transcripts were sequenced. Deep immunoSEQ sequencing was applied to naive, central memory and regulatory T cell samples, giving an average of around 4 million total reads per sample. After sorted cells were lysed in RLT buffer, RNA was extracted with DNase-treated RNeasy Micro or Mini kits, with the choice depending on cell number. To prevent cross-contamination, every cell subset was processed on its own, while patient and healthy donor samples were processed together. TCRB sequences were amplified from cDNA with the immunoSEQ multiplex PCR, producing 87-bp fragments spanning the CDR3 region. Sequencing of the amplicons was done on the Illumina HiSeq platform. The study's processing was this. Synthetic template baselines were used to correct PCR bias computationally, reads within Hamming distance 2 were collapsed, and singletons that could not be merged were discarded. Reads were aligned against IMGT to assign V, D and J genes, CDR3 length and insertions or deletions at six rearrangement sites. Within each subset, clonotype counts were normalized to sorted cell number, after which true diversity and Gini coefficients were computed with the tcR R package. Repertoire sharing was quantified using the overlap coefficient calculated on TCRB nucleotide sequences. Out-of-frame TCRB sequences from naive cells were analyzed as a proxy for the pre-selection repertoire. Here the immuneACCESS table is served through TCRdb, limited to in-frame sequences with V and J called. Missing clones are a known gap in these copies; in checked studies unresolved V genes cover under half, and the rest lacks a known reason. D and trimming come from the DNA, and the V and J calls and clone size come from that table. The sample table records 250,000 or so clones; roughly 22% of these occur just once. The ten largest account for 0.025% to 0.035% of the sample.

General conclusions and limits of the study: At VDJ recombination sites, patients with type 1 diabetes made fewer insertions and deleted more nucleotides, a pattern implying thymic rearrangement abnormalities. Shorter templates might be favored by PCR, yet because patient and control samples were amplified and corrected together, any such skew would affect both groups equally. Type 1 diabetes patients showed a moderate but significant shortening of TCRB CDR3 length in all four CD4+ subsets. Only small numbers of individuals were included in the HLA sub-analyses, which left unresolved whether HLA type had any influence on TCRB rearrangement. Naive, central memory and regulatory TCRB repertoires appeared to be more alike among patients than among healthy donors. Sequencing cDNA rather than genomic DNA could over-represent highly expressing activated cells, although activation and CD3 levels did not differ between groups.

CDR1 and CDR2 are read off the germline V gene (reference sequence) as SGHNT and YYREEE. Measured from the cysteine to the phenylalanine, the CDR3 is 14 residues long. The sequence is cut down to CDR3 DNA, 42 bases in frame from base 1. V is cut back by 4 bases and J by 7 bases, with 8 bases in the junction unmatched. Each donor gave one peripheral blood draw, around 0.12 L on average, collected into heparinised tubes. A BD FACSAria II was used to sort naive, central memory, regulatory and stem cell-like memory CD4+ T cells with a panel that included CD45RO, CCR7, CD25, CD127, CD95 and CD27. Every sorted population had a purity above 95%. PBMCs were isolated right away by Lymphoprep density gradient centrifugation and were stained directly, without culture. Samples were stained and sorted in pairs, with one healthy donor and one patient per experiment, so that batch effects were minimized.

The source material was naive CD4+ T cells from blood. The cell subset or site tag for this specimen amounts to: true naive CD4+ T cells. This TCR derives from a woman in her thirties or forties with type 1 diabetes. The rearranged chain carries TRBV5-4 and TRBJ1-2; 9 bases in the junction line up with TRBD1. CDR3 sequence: CASSRRDREAGYTF. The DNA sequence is TGTGCCAGCAGCCGTAGGGACAGGGAAGCTGGCTACACCTTC.